This T cell receptor (beta chain) was obtained from a study of blood T cell repertoires in COVID-19. Clones were sequenced by immunoSEQ multiplex PCR, and TCRdb holds only the in-frame ones, with some missing. The data hold over 450,000 clones, with roughly nine tenths observed a single time. V lost 5 bases, J lost 5 bases, and 11 bases lay in between. Germline loops: CDR1 LNHDA, CDR2 SQIVND (reference sequence). The CDR3 loop spans 13 amino acids. This chain connects TRBV19 to TRBJ2-3; D remains ambiguous. The sequence was collected from a woman between 50 and 59 years old with COVID-19, enrolled during active disease. The specimen was peripheral blood. CDR3 loop: CASSRRSIDTQYF. The CDR3 DNA is TGTGCCAGTAGTCGGCGGAGTATAGATACGCAGTATTTT. The whole variable domain, remainder taken from reference TRBV19 and TRBJ2-3, is DGGITQSPKYLFRKEGQNVTLSCEQNLNHDAMYWYRQDPGQGLRLIYYSQIVNDFQKGDIAEGYSVSREKKESFPLTVTSAQKNPTAFYLCASSRRSIDTQYFGPGTRLTVL.